These T cell receptor beta chains were read from a single sample in a study of blood T cell repertoires in COVID-19. Here immunoSEQ multiplex PCR was the method, and the copy in TCRdb shows in-frame clones only, minus some. This table holds about 89,000 clones, 80% found once. The sequenced sample consisted of peripheral blood. Receptor source: a woman older than 75 with acute or convalescent COVID-19. The CDR3 runs from the conserved cysteine through the conserved F or W. Fields, in order: D gene, clone size, J gene, V gene, CDR3 protein, CDR3 DNA. The D gene is left open where the match is weak. Clone size is not always given. Where it is, it says once, few, many or a class for expanded clones.

NA,NA,TRBJ1-3,TRBV25-1,CASRPRAGNTIYF,TGTGCCAGCAGACCCAGGGCTGGAAACACCATATATTTT
NA,NA,TRBJ1-2,TRBV6-5,CASTRVGPYGYTF,TGTGCCAGCACCCGTGTGGGGCCCTATGGCTACACCTTC
NA,few,TRBJ2-7,TRBV6-6,CAAQASGTPSYEQYF,TGTGCCGCCCAAGCTTCCGGGACACCCTCCTACGAGCAGTACTTC
TRBD2,NA,TRBJ2-1,TRBV9,CASSVAIGGSYNEQFF,TGTGCCAGCAGCGTAGCGATTGGCGGGAGCTACAATGAGCAGTTCTTC
NA,NA,TRBJ2-4,TRBV6-4,CASSDRMTEKAKNIQYF,TGTGCCAGCAGTGACCGTATGACAGAGAAAGCCAAAAACATTCAGTACTTC
TRBD1,NA,TRBJ2-5,TRBV5-4,CASSIGQGAIGETQYF,TGTGCCAGCAGCATCGGACAGGGGGCAATAGGGGAGACCCAGTACTTC
TRBD1,once,TRBJ2-5,TRBV5-4,CASSADRGQETQYF,TGTGCCAGCAGCGCCGACAGGGGGCAAGAGACCCAGTACTTC
NA,NA,TRBJ2-1,TRBV14,CASSQGPGIVSYNEQFF,TGTGCCAGCAGCCAAGGACCAGGGATAGTTTCCTACAATGAGCAGTTCTTC
TRBD1,NA,TRBJ1-4,TRBV5-4,CASSIQGGSEKLFF,TGTGCCAGCAGCATTCAGGGGGGCAGTGAAAAACTGTTTTTT
NA,NA,TRBJ1-3,TRBV9,CASSGGQPISGNTIYF,TGTGCCAGCAGCGGCGGACAGCCGATCTCTGGAAACACCATATATTTT
NA,few,TRBJ1-1,TRBV3-1/TRBV3-2,CASSPTGSNTEAFF,TGTGCCAGCAGCCCGACAGGTTCGAACACTGAAGCTTTCTTT
TRBD2,NA,TRBJ2-5,TRBV5-1,CASSPGLAGTQYF,TGCGCCAGCAGCCCAGGACTAGCGGGGACCCAGTACTTC
NA,once,TRBJ1-1,TRBV7-2,CASSFLQVAEAFF,TGTGCCAGCAGCTTTTTACAGGTGGCTGAAGCTTTCTTT
NA,few,TRBJ1-5,TRBV6-5,CASSYSQGNQPQHF,TGTGCCAGCAGTTACTCTCAGGGAAATCAGCCCCAGCATTTT
TRBD1,few,TRBJ2-3,TRBV7-6,CASSPRGNPPDTQYF,TGTGCCAGCAGCCCCAGGGGGAATCCCCCAGATACGCAGTATTTT
NA,once,TRBJ1-2,TRBV6-6,CASSYLQASNYGYTF,TGTGCCAGCAGTTACCTCCAAGCTAGCAACTATGGCTACACCTTC
NA,NA,TRBJ1-6,TRBV5-1,CASSLVQGSNSPLHF,TGCGCCAGCAGCTTGGTCCAGGGGAGTAATTCACCCCTCCACTTT
NA,NA,TRBJ2-1,TRBV5-1,CASSLGASSNEQFF,TGCGCCAGCAGCTTGGGGGCTAGCAGCAATGAGCAGTTCTTC
NA,NA,TRBJ2-3,TRBV2,CASTTTDTQYF,TGTGCCAGCACGACTACAGATACGCAGTATTTT
TRBD1,NA,TRBJ1-1,TRBV12-5,CASGLRQGTEAFF,TGTGCTAGTGGTCTTCGACAGGGAACTGAAGCTTTCTTT
TRBD2,NA,TRBJ2-7,TRBV7-2,CASRRELRLAGAEQYF,TGTGCCAGCAGACGGGAGCTGAGGCTAGCGGGAGCTGAGCAGTACTTC
TRBD1,NA,TRBJ1-6,TRBV5-5,CASSSLGGNNSPLHF,TGTGCCAGCAGCTCACTAGGGGGCAACAATTCACCCCTCCACTTT
TRBD1,NA,TRBJ2-7,TRBV7-8,CASSLNQGTGWNF,TGTGCCAGCAGCTTAAATCAAGGGACAGGGTGGAACTTC
NA,few,TRBJ2-5,TRBV3-1/TRBV3-2,CASSLGLRETQYF,TGTGCCAGCAGCCTCGGACTTCGAGAGACCCAGTACTTC
TRBD2,NA,TRBJ2-3,TRBV6-6,CASTPGLAEGTDTQYF,TGTGCCAGCACTCCGGGACTAGCGGAAGGCACAGATACGCAGTATTTT
TRBD1,NA,TRBJ1-5,TRBV4-1,CASSQDSDRGTGSNQPQHF,TGCGCCAGCAGCCAAGACTCTGACAGGGGGACGGGTAGCAATCAGCCCCAGCATTTT
TRBD2,NA,TRBJ2-1,TRBV5-5,CASSFVLAGVGEQFF,TGTGCCAGCAGCTTCGTACTAGCGGGAGTCGGGGAGCAGTTCTTC
TRBD1,NA,TRBJ1-5,TRBV2,CASTGQVYQPQHF,TGTGCCAGCACCGGACAGGTCTATCAGCCCCAGCATTTT
TRBD1,NA,TRBJ2-2,TRBV5-8,CASSQGQGPFTGELFF,TGTGCCAGCAGCCAAGGACAGGGGCCGTTCACCGGGGAGCTGTTTTTT
TRBD2,NA,TRBJ2-1,TRBV6-4,CASSGLAGESSYNEQFF,TGTGCCAGCAGTGGACTAGCGGGGGAAAGCTCCTACAATGAGCAGTTCTTC
NA,NA,TRBJ1-1,TRBV7-2,CASSYDSLTEAFF,TGTGCCAGCAGCTATGACAGCCTAACTGAAGCTTTCTTT
TRBD1,NA,TRBJ2-7,TRBV7-2,CASSFSGTGAYEQYF,TGTGCCAGCAGCTTCTCCGGGACAGGGGCGTACGAGCAGTACTTC
NA,NA,TRBJ1-2,TRBV25-1,CASSAVPGEDGYTF,TGTGCCAGCAGTGCCGTGCCGGGGGAGGATGGCTACACCTTC
NA,NA,TRBJ2-3,TRBV7-3,CASSLTGLTTDTQYF,TGTGCCAGCAGCTTAACGGGACTCACCACAGATACGCAGTATTTT
NA,NA,TRBJ1-2,TRBV6-1,CASSDRIYGYTF,TGTGCCAGCAGTGACAGGATCTATGGCTACACCTTC
TRBD1,NA,TRBJ1-5,TRBV19,CASSILDRGGQPQHF,TGTGCCAGTAGTATACTCGACAGGGGTGGACAGCCCCAGCATTTT
TRBD2,NA,TRBJ2-7,TRBV9,CASSHGTSGGLTTYEQYF,TGTGCCAGCAGCCACGGGACTAGCGGGGGGCTAACCACCTACGAGCAGTACTTC
NA,NA,TRBJ2-3,TRBV18,CASSPPGGALARPDTQYF,TGTGCCAGCTCACCACCTGGGGGGGCGCTTGCGAGGCCAGATACGCAGTATTTT
TRBD1,NA,TRBJ1-2,TRBV19,CASSSRGDYGYTF,TGTGCCAGTAGTAGCAGGGGGGACTATGGCTACACCTTC
TRBD2,NA,TRBJ2-1,TRBV7-9,CASTKTGTTANEQFF,TGTGCCAGCACCAAAACCGGGACTACCGCCAATGAGCAGTTCTTC
NA,NA,TRBJ2-7,TRBV6-6,CASSYGDRRGEQYF,TGTGCCAGCAGTTACGGAGACAGGAGAGGCGAGCAGTACTTC
TRBD1,NA,TRBJ1-1,TRBV4-1,CASSQGTGGERTEAFF,TGCGCCAGCAGCCAGGGTACAGGGGGCGAGAGGACTGAAGCTTTCTTT
TRBD2,NA,TRBJ2-1,TRBV6-2/TRBV6-3,CASSYSSTSGRGGGGEFF,TGTGCCAGCAGTTACTCTTCGACTAGCGGGAGAGGGGGGGGAGGTGAGTTCTTC
NA,NA,TRBJ2-7,TRBV11-2,CASSSPAGNYEQYF,TGTGCCAGCAGCTCCCCGGCGGGGAACTACGAGCAGTACTTC
TRBD1,NA,TRBJ2-7,TRBV9,CASSVAPGQLYEQYF,TGTGCCAGCAGCGTAGCCCCGGGACAGCTTTACGAGCAGTACTTC